These T cell receptor beta chains were read from a single sample in a study of neoadjuvant nivolumab and ipilimumab in lung cancer. Using immunoSEQ multiplex PCR, the repertoire was profiled, and TCRdb retains in-frame clones only, with some absent. The repertoire holds 5,000 or so clones, around 70% seen once, with about 10% in the top ten. Sequencing was performed on tumor tissue, taken after neoadjuvant nivolumab, alone or with ipilimumab, at or shortly before surgery. The receptor set was obtained from an adult with non-small cell lung cancer. Each CDR3 is given with its conserved first and last residue. A D gene is named only where the DNA matches it firmly. Size is stated for part of the rows, as once, few or many counts, or as a class when the clone is expanded.

D gene,V gene,J gene,clone size,CDR3 protein,CDR3 DNA
NA,TRBV5-8,TRBJ1-2,NA,CASSLERGGYTF,TGTGCCAGCAGCTTGGAAAGGGGTGGCTACACCTTC
NA,TRBV5-1,TRBJ2-6,NA,CASSLEGQSGANVLTF,TGCGCCAGCAGTTTGGAGGGTCAGTCCGGGGCCAACGTCCTGACTTTC
NA,TRBV29-1,TRBJ1-1,NA,CSVRSGTEAFF,TGCAGCGTTCGGTCAGGGACTGAAGCTTTCTTT
NA,TRBV18,TRBJ2-2,NA,CASSPVGGTGELFF,TGTGCCAGCTCACCAGTGGGAGGCACCGGGGAGCTGTTTTTT
NA,TRBV18,TRBJ2-1,few,CASSPPGSSYNEQFF,TGTGCCAGCTCACCACCGGGGTCTAGCTACAATGAGCAGTTCTTC
NA,TRBV28,TRBJ2-5,NA,CASSKTSTQTQYF,TGTGCCAGCAGCAAGACTAGTACGCAGACCCAGTACTTC
TRBD1,TRBV15,TRBJ2-3,NA,CATSHRQGKDTQYF,TGTGCCACCAGCCATCGACAGGGTAAAGATACGCAGTATTTT
NA,TRBV2,TRBJ2-7,NA,CAIVRDGFYEQYF,TGTGCCATCGTCCGGGACGGATTCTACGAGCAGTACTTC
NA,TRBV5-3,TRBJ2-3,few,CARSPRLVSTDTQYF,TGTGCCAGAAGCCCTCGACTAGTAAGCACAGATACGCAGTATTTT
TRBD1,TRBV11-2,TRBJ1-1,NA,CASSWDRVNTEAFF,TGTGCCAGCAGCTGGGACAGGGTGAACACTGAAGCTTTCTTT
NA,TRBV2,TRBJ1-1,NA,CASSEGEGANTEAFF,TGTGCCAGCAGTGAAGGGGAAGGTGCTAACACTGAAGCTTTCTTT
TRBD2,TRBV7-2,TRBJ2-1,NA,CASSRPGLAGGNEQFF,TGTGCCAGCAGCCGACCGGGACTAGCAGGTGGCAATGAGCAGTTCTTC
TRBD1,TRBV11-2,TRBJ1-2,few,CASSLVEGASYGYTF,TGTGCCAGCAGCTTAGTAGAGGGGGCCAGCTATGGCTACACCTTC
TRBD1,TRBV5-6,TRBJ1-6,NA,CASSPPPGTGSSYNSPLHF,TGTGCCAGCAGCCCTCCCCCCGGGACAGGGAGCTCCTATAATTCACCCCTCCACTTT
NA,TRBV7-9,TRBJ2-1,few,CASSLGGDEQFF,TGTGCCAGCAGCTTAGGGGGCGATGAGCAGTTCTTC
NA,TRBV15,TRBJ2-7,NA,CATRGGTGLSYEQYF,TGTGCCACCAGAGGTGGAACAGGCCTCTCCTACGAGCAGTACTTC
TRBD1,TRBV10-2,TRBJ2-7,NA,CASSRQGFYEQYF,TGCGCCAGCTCCAGACAGGGTTTCTACGAGCAGTACTTC
NA,TRBV4-1,TRBJ2-3,NA,CASSQDRGPSTDTQYF,TGCGCCAGCAGCCAAGATCGGGGGCCAAGCACAGATACGCAGTATTTT
NA,TRBV11-2,TRBJ2-7,NA,CASSFAGEVREQYF,TGTGCCAGCAGCTTTGCAGGGGAGGTTCGTGAGCAGTACTTC
NA,TRBV6-5,TRBJ1-4,NA,CASSRTVDEKLFF,TGTGCCAGCAGCCGGACAGTGGATGAAAAACTGTTTTTT
TRBD1,TRBV10-3,TRBJ2-5,NA,CASPGQGPIQETQYF,TGTGCCAGTCCGGGACAGGGCCCTATTCAAGAGACCCAGTACTTC
NA,TRBV10-3,TRBJ2-3,NA,CAIWGRGTDTQYF,TGTGCCATCTGGGGCCGGGGCACAGATACGCAGTATTTT
TRBD1,TRBV6-1,TRBJ1-5,once,CASRSGHTGDQPQHF,TGTGCCAGCAGGAGTGGCCACACAGGGGATCAGCCCCAGCATTTT
NA,TRBV19,TRBJ1-6,once,CASSSTYHNSPLHF,TGTGCCAGTAGCTCGACATATCATAATTCACCCCTCCACTTT
TRBD1,TRBV6-5,TRBJ1-1,NA,CASSFTQGGEAFF,TGTGCCAGCAGTTTTACTCAGGGGGGTGAAGCTTTCTTT
NA,TRBV11-2,TRBJ1-1,NA,CASSLDGPGGAGTEAFF,TGTGCCAGCAGCTTAGATGGGCCAGGAGGGGCTGGCACTGAAGCTTTCTTT
NA,TRBV19,TRBJ2-7,NA,CASSIEGSYEQYF,TGTGCCAGTAGTATCGAGGGCAGCTACGAGCAGTACTTC
TRBD1,TRBV5-8,TRBJ1-2,once,CASRNRGANYGYTF,TGTGCCAGCAGGAACAGGGGTGCAAACTATGGCTACACCTTC
NA,TRBV4-3,TRBJ2-2,NA,CASSPQTRNTGELFF,TGCGCCAGCAGCCCCCAGACTAGGAACACCGGGGAGCTGTTTTTT
TRBD1,TRBV5-6,TRBJ2-2,few,CASSLTGEGELFF,TGTGCCAGCAGCTTAACAGGGGAAGGGGAGCTGTTTTTT
NA,TRBV5-1,TRBJ1-4,NA,CASSLGSVDEKLFF,TGCGCCAGCAGCTTGGGTTCGGTGGATGAAAAACTGTTTTTT
TRBD2,TRBV29-1,TRBJ2-5,NA,CSVGGVAWGGETQYF,TGCAGCGTCGGGGGGGTGGCGTGGGGAGGAGAGACCCAGTACTTC
NA,TRBV27,TRBJ2-4,few,CASNGDPGGIQYF,TGTGCCAGCAACGGGGACCCCGGGGGCATTCAGTACTTC
NA,TRBV4-1,TRBJ2-6,NA,CASSQVRVSGANVLTF,TGCGCCAGCAGCCAAGTCAGGGTGTCCGGGGCCAACGTCCTGACTTTC
TRBD1,TRBV4-1,TRBJ2-2,NA,CASSQGTGLVAGELFF,TGCGCCAGCAGCCAAGGGACAGGGTTGGTAGCCGGGGAGCTGTTTTTT
NA,TRBV7-9,TRBJ1-4,NA,CASSPWRGWGEKLFF,TGTGCCAGCAGCCCCTGGCGGGGATGGGGTGAAAAACTGTTTTTT
NA,TRBV11-2,TRBJ2-6,NA,CASSFHGANVLTF,TGTGCCAGCAGCTTCCATGGGGCCAACGTCCTGACTTTC
NA,TRBV20-1,TRBJ2-1,few,CSAGVGEQFF,TGCAGTGCTGGCGTAGGTGAGCAGTTCTTC
NA,TRBV4-3,TRBJ1-1,NA,CASSQDGGFAEAFF,TGCGCCAGCAGCCAAGATGGGGGCTTCGCTGAAGCTTTCTTT
NA,TRBV9,TRBJ2-3,NA,CASSPRGPPQADTQYF,TGTGCCAGCAGTCCCCGTGGCCCTCCCCAGGCAGATACGCAGTATTTT
NA,TRBV6-5,TRBJ2-1,NA,CASSYSVYNEQFF,TGTGCCAGCAGTTACAGCGTATACAATGAGCAGTTCTTC
NA,TRBV5-6,TRBJ2-6,NA,CASRDRRLINVLTF,TGTGCAAGCCGCGACAGGCGGCTGATCAACGTCCTGACTTTC
TRBD1,TRBV5-8,TRBJ2-1,NA,CASSLWDSYNEQFF,TGTGCCAGCAGCTTGTGGGACAGTTACAATGAGCAGTTCTTC
TRBD1,TRBV11-3,TRBJ2-1,NA,CASSLGDRAEQFF,TGTGCCAGCAGCTTGGGAGACAGGGCTGAGCAGTTCTTC
NA,TRBV7-9,TRBJ2-5,NA,CASSLGPEGGETQYF,TGTGCCAGCAGCTTAGGGCCAGAGGGGGGAGAGACCCAGTACTTC
TRBD2,TRBV10-1,TRBJ2-2,NA,CASSPAGGPTGELFF,TGCGCCAGCAGTCCCGCGGGGGGGCCCACCGGGGAGCTGTTTTTT
NA,TRBV6-5,TRBJ1-2,once,CASSLTANYGYTF,TGTGCCAGCAGTTTAACAGCCAACTATGGCTACACCTTC
NA,TRBV7-2,TRBJ1-5,NA,CASSLERLGVTGQPQHF,TGTGCCAGCAGCTTAGAGAGGCTGGGGGTCACTGGGCAGCCCCAGCATTTT
NA,TRBV19,TRBJ1-1,once,CASSKGPTFTDTEAFF,TGTGCCAGTAGTAAGGGACCCACATTTACGGACACTGAAGCTTTCTTT
NA,TRBV18,TRBJ1-1,NA,CASSLSRSMYSNTEAFF,TGTGCCAGCTCACTTTCAAGGAGTATGTACTCGAACACTGAAGCTTTCTTT
NA,TRBV27,TRBJ1-6,few,CASSSYYRNSPLHF,TGTGCCAGCAGTTCGTACTATCGAAATTCACCCCTCCACTTT
NA,TRBV5-1,TRBJ1-1,few,CASSWRGDTEAFF,TGCGCCAGCAGCTGGAGGGGTGACACTGAAGCTTTCTTT
TRBD2,TRBV25-1,TRBJ2-5,few,CASSLPGLAGRETQYF,TGTGCCAGCAGTCTCCCGGGACTAGCGGGACGAGAGACCCAGTACTTC
TRBD1,TRBV29-1,TRBJ2-2,NA,CSKQPGQLTGELFF,TGCAGCAAACAACCGGGACAGCTAACCGGGGAGCTGTTTTTT
NA,TRBV28,TRBJ1-5,NA,CASSPPVDSNQPQHF,TGTGCCAGCAGTCCTCCGGTCGATAGCAATCAGCCCCAGCATTTT
TRBD1,TRBV6-5,TRBJ1-2,NA,CASRIKDRAIGYTF,TGTGCCAGCAGGATAAAGGACAGGGCGATTGGCTACACCTTC
NA,TRBV12-2,TRBJ2-1,NA,CASRLPSLQVNEQFF,TGTGCAAGTCGCTTACCGTCTTTACAGGTCAATGAGCAGTTCTTC